Included here is one TCR beta chain sequence, with context. Germline CDR1 is MDHEN and CDR2 is SYDVKM. This CDR3 has 17 residues. V lost 5 bases, J lost 0 bases, and 17 bases lay in between. The time point denotes: newly diagnosed GD, antithyroid drugs for less than 3 months. From PBMCs, RNA was extracted and then used to make the TCR library. HTBI primers from iRepertoire and Arm-PCR of CDR3 regions yielded the TCR beta libraries. TCRdb re-derived calls from the multiplex PCR reads in MiXCR, one entry per CDR3 protein. The table has 250,000 or so distinct CDR3 sequences, 20% seen once. The data were taken from a study of regulatory T cells in long-lasting Graves disease.

This TCR came from a female donor with Graves disease. The chain joins TRBV28 to TRBJ1-3; D unresolved. The specimen was peripheral blood mononuclear cells (PBMCs), collected at new diagnosis, from a patient treated with antithyroid drugs. The CDR3 sequence is CASSVRGGLFSGNTIYF. CDR3 nucleotide sequence: TGTGCCAGCAGTGTTCGAGGCGGATTATTCTCTGGAAACACCATATATTTT. Looking up the rest from reference TRBV28 and TRBJ1-3 gives the full variable domain: DVKVTQSSRYLVKRTGEKVFLECVQDMDHENMFWYRQDPGLGLRLIYFSYDVKMKEKGDIPEGYSVSREKKERFSLILESASTNQTSMYLCASSVRGGLFSGNTIYFGEGSWLTVV.